The present T cell receptor (beta chain) was sequenced within a study of blood T cell repertoires in COVID-19. Study in general: Acute and convalescent COVID-19 samples came from the United States, Italy and Spain.

This clone was counted a single time. Authors' methods: Cell counts per sample came from amplifying reference gene primers. Clones were read by immunoSEQ multiplex PCR, and TCRdb kept only the in-frame ones, dropping some. The D gene and trimming were derived from the DNA, and the V and J assignments and clone size from that table. There are approximately 120,000 clones in the sample; roughly 72% occur only once, and about 5.5% lies in the top ten. Germline-derived CDR1 and CDR2 are SNHLY and FYNNEI. V dropped 5 bases and J dropped 0; count of bases not matched to a gene: 8. This CDR3 spans 16 amino acids.

J is TRBJ2-3 and V is TRBV2, with TRBD2 matching over 7 bases. The receptor was isolated from a man older than 75 with COVID-19, enrolled during active disease. Sequences were obtained from peripheral blood. This CDR3 reads CASSSRLASSTDTQYF. The CDR3 nucleotides are TGTGCCAGCAGTTCCCGACTAGCCAGTAGCACAGATACGCAGTATTTT.